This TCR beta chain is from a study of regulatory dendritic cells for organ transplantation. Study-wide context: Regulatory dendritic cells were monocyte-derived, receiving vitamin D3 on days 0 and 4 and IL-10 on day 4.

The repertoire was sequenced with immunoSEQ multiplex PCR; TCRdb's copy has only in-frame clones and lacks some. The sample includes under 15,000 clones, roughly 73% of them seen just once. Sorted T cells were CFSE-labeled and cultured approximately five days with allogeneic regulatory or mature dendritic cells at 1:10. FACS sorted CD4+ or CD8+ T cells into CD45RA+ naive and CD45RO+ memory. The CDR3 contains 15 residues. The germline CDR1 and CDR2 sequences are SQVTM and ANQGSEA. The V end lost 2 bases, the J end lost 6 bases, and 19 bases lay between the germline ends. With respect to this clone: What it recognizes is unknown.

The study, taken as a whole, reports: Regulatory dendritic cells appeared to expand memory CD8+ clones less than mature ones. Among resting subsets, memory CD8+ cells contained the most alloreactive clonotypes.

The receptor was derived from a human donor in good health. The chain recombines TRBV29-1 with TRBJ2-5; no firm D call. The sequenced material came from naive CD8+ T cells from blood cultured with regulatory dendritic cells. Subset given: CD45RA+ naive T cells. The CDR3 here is CSVEYFATPKKTQYF. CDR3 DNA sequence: TGCAGCGTTGAATATTTTGCCACTCCCAAGAAGACCCAGTACTTC.